Following are 32 T cell receptor beta chains from one sample sequenced in a study of shared clonotypes between healthy human individuals. The naive CD8 subset, CD45RO-negative cells positively selected for CCR7, excluded terminally differentiated effector memory CD45RA+ cells. Assay used: immunoSEQ multiplex PCR; TCRdb lists only in-frame clones, some missing. The table lists millions of clones, just over 90% of them singletons, with around 1.7% in the top ten. The sequenced sample was naive CD8+ T cells from PBMCs. The receptors derive from a man aged 18 to 35 in good health. Some clones in this sample may be carry-over from other donors' samples.

The V call is TRBV11-2, the J call TRBJ2-2, with 7 bases fitting TRBD1. Germline loops: CDR1 SGHAT, CDR2 FQNNGV. The CDR3 is 15 residues long. V lost 5 bases and J lost 4; bases outside the gene matches: 7. In DNA, the CDR3 is TGTGCCAGCAGCGTAACAGGGGATCGCACCGGGGAGCTGTTTTTT. Translation gives CASSVTGDRTGELFF.

CDR3 loop: CASRDRHGQGYEQYF. The CDR3 DNA reads TGTGCCAGCAGGGATCGGCATGGGCAGGGCTACGAGCAGTACTTC. This chain links TRBV6-1 with TRBJ2-7; weak D call: TRBD1 (5 bases). This CDR3 has 15 residues. CDR1 and CDR2 (germline): MNHNS, SASEGT. The germline V and J ends were trimmed by 6 bases and 3 bases, with 18 bases remaining between them.

CDR3 loop: CASSLLAGSFYGYTF. In nucleotides, the CDR3 is TGTGCCAGCAGTTTGCTGGCAGGGAGTTTTTATGGCTACACCTTC. This chain links TRBV28 with TRBJ1-2; a possible D gene is TRBD1 (5 bases). Deletions cut 3 bases from V and 5 bases from J, with 16 bases between. Germline V CDR1 and CDR2: MDHEN, SYDVKM. The CDR3 consists of 15 residues.

This chain links TRBV5-6 with TRBJ2-7; 11 bases fit TRBD2. In germline, CDR1 is SGHDT, CDR2 YYEEEE. This CDR3 is 16 amino acids long. V lost 4 bases to trimming and J lost 2 bases; unmatched junction nucleotides: 8. The CDR3 reads CASSTQTSGVTYEQYF. Here the CDR3 DNA reads TGTGCCAGCAGCACCCAGACTAGCGGGGTAACCTACGAGCAGTACTTC.

This rearrangement joins TRBV29-1 to TRBJ2-6, with TRBD2 matching over 7 bases. V dropped 7 bases and J dropped 2; count of bases not matched to a gene: 8. Germline V CDR1 and CDR2: SQVTM, ANQGSEA. The CDR3 loop spans 15 amino acids. The CDR3 protein is CSALAGEAGANVLTF. The CDR3 region has the DNA TGCAGCGCCCTGGCGGGAGAAGCTGGGGCCAACGTCCTGACTTTC.

This chain uses TRBV10-1 with TRBJ1-1; maybe TRBD1 (5 bases). CDR3 size: 13 residues. Germline CDR1 reads WNHNN; CDR2 reads SYGVQD (reference sequence). V was trimmed by 7 bases and J by 3 bases, leaving 12 bases between them. DNA of the CDR3: TGCGCCAGCATCACGACAGAACACACTGAAGCTTTCTTT. It is translated as CASITTEHTEAFF.

The chain is built from TRBV5-4 and TRBJ2-2; 9 bases match TRBD1. V shed 2 bases, J shed 6 bases, and the junction held 5 bases outside the gene matches. Germline CDR1 SGHNT, CDR2 YYREEE (reference sequence). CDR3 size: 15 residues. The CDR3 loop reads CASSLHRGRPGELFF. The CDR3 DNA sequence: TGTGCCAGCAGCTTACACAGGGGGCGGCCCGGGGAGCTGTTTTTT. Drawing the rest from reference TRBV5-4 and TRBJ2-2, the complete variable domain is ETGVTQSPTHLIKTRGQQVTLRCSSQSGHNTVSWYQQALGQGPQFIFQYYREEENGRGNFPPRFSGLQFPNYSSELNVNALELDDSALYLCASSLHRGRPGELFFGEGSRLTVL.

This chain connects TRBV28 to TRBJ1-5; D unclear. Trimming pared 3 bases from V and 3 bases from J, leaving 9 bases between. CDR3 length equals 14 residues. Germline CDR1 is MDHEN and CDR2 is SYDVKM. CDR3 loop: CASSFSPVNQPQHF. The CDR3 DNA reads as TGTGCCAGCAGTTTCTCCCCAGTCAATCAGCCCCAGCATTTT.

The chain links TRBV7-9 to TRBJ1-2; perhaps TRBD1 as D (5 bases). V was pared by 4 bases and J by 7 bases, with 16 bases between. CDR3 length: 14 amino acids. Germline V CDR1 and CDR2: SEHNR, FQNEAQ (reference sequence). The CDR3 loop is CASSSHRRGFGYTF. In DNA, the CDR3 is TGTGCCAGCAGCTCTCACCGCCGGGGCTTTGGCTACACCTTC.

On this clone: Within the sample, other DNA sequences also encode this same CDR3. The chain employs TRBV27 and TRBJ2-7, with TRBD2 matching over 7 bases. The CDR3 extends over 14 amino acids. Trimming cost V 3 bases and J 0 bases; bases outside gene matches: 2. Germline loops: CDR1 MNHEY, CDR2 SMNVEV (reference sequence). The CDR3 DNA reads TGTGCCAGCAGTTTGGGAGGGAGCTCCTACGAGCAGTACTTC. This translates into CASSLGGSSYEQYF.

The table lists this clone with a count of one. The chain couples TRBV4-3 to TRBJ2-6, with 9 bases that match TRBD1. This CDR3 is 18 amino acids long. Germline lookup yields CDR1 LGHNA and CDR2 YSLEER. With V trimmed by 4 bases and J by 2 bases, 9 bases remained unmatched. The DNA of the CDR3 is TGCGCCAGCAGCCCCGACAGGGGGGTTCCAGCTGGGGCCAACGTCCTGACTTTC. Translating it yields CASSPDRGVPAGANVLTF.

The chain combines TRBV30 with TRBJ2-7; TRBD2 might be the D (6 bases). With 3 bases removed from V and 4 bases from J, the gap between germline ends came to 19 bases. CDR3 size: 15 residues. Per germline, CDR1 GTSNPN and CDR2 SVGIG (reference sequence). CDR3 sequence (DNA): TGTGCCTGGAGATTCCTGGGAGGCCCCGGTTACGAGCAGTACTTC. This sequence encodes CAWRFLGGPGYEQYF.

CDR3 loop: CASSFRPGTRETQYF. The DNA for the CDR3 is TGCGCCAGCAGCTTCCGACCCGGGACTAGAGAGACCCAGTACTTC. The chain uses TRBV5-1 and TRBJ2-5; 8 positions agree with TRBD2. CDR3 length: 15 residues. CDR1 and CDR2 (germline): SGHRS, YFSETQ. Trimming removed 2 bases from V and 4 bases from J; junction bases left unmatched: 7.

The chain has TRBV11-2 and TRBJ2-1; TRBD2 might be the D (5 bases). The CDR3 totals 16 residues. Germline lookup yields CDR1 SGHAT and CDR2 FQNNGV. Trimming stripped 1 base from V and 0 bases from J, with 10 bases between. The CDR3 here is CASSLGRGGSYNEQFF. DNA for the CDR3: TGTGCCAGCAGCTTAGGTCGGGGTGGCTCCTACAATGAGCAGTTCTTC.

The chain employs TRBV27 and TRBJ1-2; 7 nucleotides line up with TRBD1. The germline V gene encodes CDR1 MNHEY and CDR2 SMNVEV (reference sequence). The CDR3 spans 14 residues. V was clipped by 7 bases and J by 4 bases; unmatched bases: 9. This chain's CDR3 is CASTPTGSGYGYTF. The CDR3 DNA reads TGTGCCAGCACTCCGACAGGGAGCGGCTATGGCTACACCTTC.

The table lists this clone with a count of one. The chain uses TRBV6-7 and TRBJ2-3; 12 bases line up with TRBD2. TRBV6-7 is marked as an open reading frame, function uncertain. Trimming cost V 5 bases and J 5 bases; bases outside gene matches: 29. CDR3 length: 23 amino acids. The CDR3 protein is CASSQGEVSASGRARFQIDTQYF. The CDR3 DNA follows: TGTGCCAGCAGTCAGGGAGAAGTATCGGCTAGCGGGAGGGCCAGGTTTCAGATAGATACGCAGTATTTT.

The chain couples TRBV27 to TRBJ1-2, with D unresolved. The CDR3 extends over 13 amino acids. Trimming left V 5 bases short and J 6 bases short, with 13 bases between. Per the germline V gene, CDR1 is MNHEY and CDR2 is SMNVEV (reference sequence). The CDR3 spells CASSPLSLDGYTF. CDR3 bases: TGTGCCAGCAGTCCACTCTCCCTTGATGGCTACACCTTC.

CDR3 sequence (DNA): TGTGCCAGCAGCTCGTTCGAAAATCAGCCCCAGCATTTT. This encodes CASSSFENQPQHF. The V call is TRBV7-6, the J call TRBJ1-5; no definite D call. Germline V gene sequence: CDR1 SGHVS, CDR2 FNYEAQ. The CDR3 runs to 13 residues. Trimming took off 4 bases at V and 4 bases at J, with 8 bases between the two ends.

This clone was observed a handful of times. V and J are TRBV9 and TRBJ1-5; D gene unclear. CDR3 size: 14 residues. V shed 4 bases and J shed 7 bases, with 15 bases lying between them. CDR1 SGDLS and CDR2 YYNGEE come from the germline V gene. The CDR3 reads CASSPSGSFQPQHF. The CDR3 DNA reads TGTGCCAGCAGCCCCAGCGGGTCCTTCCAGCCCCAGCATTTT.

This rearrangement joins TRBV4-1 to TRBJ2-1; D remains unclear. Trimming took 5 bases from V and 9 from J, leaving 11 bases between them. Germline V CDR1 and CDR2: MGHRA, YSYEKL. The CDR3 is 12 residues long. CDR3: CASSSPIGEQFF. CDR3 DNA: TGCGCCAGCAGCTCCCCTATCGGTGAGCAGTTCTTC.

This clone has more than one count but fewer than ten. The rearrangement joins TRBV28 to TRBJ1-5, with D maybe TRBD1 (6 bases). V lost 7 bases, J lost 3 bases, and 16 bases lay in between. Germline V CDR1 and CDR2: MDHEN, SYDVKM. CDR3 length equals 15 residues. Written as DNA, the CDR3 is TGTGCCAGCACATATTGGCAGGGGTTCAATCAGCCCCAGCATTTT. It specifies CASTYWQGFNQPQHF.

This rearrangement joins TRBV7-9 to TRBJ2-1; D not certain. Germline CDR1 reads SEHNR; CDR2 reads FQNEAQ (reference sequence). V was pared by 6 bases and J by 0 bases, with 6 bases between. The CDR3 runs 13 residues. The chain's CDR3 is CASRSISYNEQFF. The CDR3 nucleotides read TGTGCCAGCAGGTCCATCTCCTACAATGAGCAGTTCTTC.

In its sample, this clone was seen once. This chain uses TRBV21-1 with TRBJ2-5; the DNA was not used to check the table's D call, TRBD2. TRBV21-1 is deemed a pseudogene. The CDR3 is 17 residues long. CDR3 bases: TGTGCCACGCCAGGACTAGCGGGAGCGCGGGGAGAAGAGACCCAGTACTTC. Translating gives CATPGLAGARGEETQYF.

The chain uses TRBV27 and TRBJ1-5; D is possibly TRBD1 (5 bases). Germline loops: CDR1 MNHEY, CDR2 SMNVEV (reference sequence). Trimming cost V 4 bases and J 6 bases, with 22 bases left between them. CDR3 length equals 17 residues. CDR3 residues: CASSSRLGQGSGQPQHF. In DNA form, the CDR3 reads TGTGCCAGCAGTTCAAGACTAGGGCAGGGTAGCGGTCAGCCCCAGCATTTT.

DNA of the CDR3: TGTGCCAGCAGCGTAGCGGCTAGCGGGAGGGCCAACAATGAGCAGTTCTTC. Residues: CASSVAASGRANNEQFF. The chain joins TRBV9 to TRBJ2-1, with 12 bases identical to TRBD2. This CDR3 spans 17 amino acids. Unmatched junction bases numbered 6, after V lost 0 bases and J lost 5 bases. Germline loops: CDR1 SGDLS, CDR2 YYNGEE.

Concerning this clone: Distinct nucleotide sequences in the sample also encode this CDR3. The rearrangement uses TRBV4-3 and TRBJ2-2; D is unresolved. In germline, CDR1 is LGHNA, CDR2 YSLEER. This CDR3 comprises 13 residues. V lost 1 base, J lost 5 bases, and 5 bases lay in between. CDR3 region: CASSQVLTGELFF. The CDR3 DNA sequence: TGCGCCAGCAGCCAAGTCCTGACCGGGGAGCTGTTTTTT.

The chain combines TRBV7-9 with TRBJ2-1; TRBD1 is a possible D gene (6 bases). The V end was cut by 5 bases, the J end by 10 bases, with 15 bases between. Germline V gene lookup returns CDR1 SEHNR and CDR2 FQNEAQ (reference sequence). The CDR3 is made up of 13 amino acids. The CDR3 spells CASSPRGTREQFF. The CDR3 region has the DNA TGTGCCAGCAGCCCTAGGGGGACACGGGAGCAGTTCTTC.

Regarding this clone: Other DNA sequences of this sample code for an identical CDR3. The DNA of the CDR3 is TGCGCCAGCAGCTTGGTTGGGGGCACCTACAATGAGCAGTTCTTC. Protein sequence: CASSLVGGTYNEQFF. This chain uses TRBV5-1 with TRBJ2-1; the D gene is possibly TRBD1 (6 bases). CDR3 length: 15 residues. The V gene lost 0 bases and the J gene lost 2 bases, with 9 bases spanning the gap. Germline-derived CDR1 and CDR2 are SGHRS and YFSETQ.

This clone appeared once. The V gene is TRBV7-9, the J gene TRBJ2-7; 8 bases are shared with TRBD2. Germline V CDR1 and CDR2: SEHNR, FQNEAQ (reference sequence). The V segment lost 1 base and the J segment 3 bases; nucleotides outside the gene matches: 5. The CDR3 contains 15 residues. This CDR3 is CASSLDTSGLYEQYF. In DNA, the CDR3 is TGTGCCAGCAGCTTAGATACTAGCGGACTCTACGAGCAGTACTTC.

The genes are TRBV7-2 and TRBJ2-7; 12 nucleotides line up with TRBD2. The germline CDR1 and CDR2 sequences are SGHTA and FQGNSA. J was trimmed by 1 base and V by 6 bases; bases with no gene match: 4. This CDR3 is 15 amino acids long. The CDR3 DNA reads TGTGCCAGCAGTCCGACTAGCGGGAGTTCCTACGAGCAGTACTTC. This sequence encodes CASSPTSGSSYEQYF.

This clone occurred once. The rearrangement joins TRBV10-3 to TRBJ2-7; 8 bases map to TRBD1. Germline CDR1 ENHRY, CDR2 SYGVKD. The CDR3 sequence is 13 residues long. The ends lost 4 bases at V and 2 bases at J; junction bases unmatched: 1. The DNA of the CDR3 is TGTGCCATCAGTGTGGGACAGGCCTACGAGCAGTACTTC. The encoded protein is CAISVGQAYEQYF.

This chain uses TRBV28 with TRBJ2-7, with a possible D match to TRBD1 (6 bases). The CDR3 loop spans 14 amino acids. Trimming removed 6 bases at V and 5 bases at J, with 17 bases between. In germline, CDR1 is MDHEN, CDR2 SYDVKM. The CDR3 DNA reads as TGTGCCAGCAGAAGAAGGACAGTACATCACGAGCAGTACTTC. It is translated as CASRRRTVHHEQYF.